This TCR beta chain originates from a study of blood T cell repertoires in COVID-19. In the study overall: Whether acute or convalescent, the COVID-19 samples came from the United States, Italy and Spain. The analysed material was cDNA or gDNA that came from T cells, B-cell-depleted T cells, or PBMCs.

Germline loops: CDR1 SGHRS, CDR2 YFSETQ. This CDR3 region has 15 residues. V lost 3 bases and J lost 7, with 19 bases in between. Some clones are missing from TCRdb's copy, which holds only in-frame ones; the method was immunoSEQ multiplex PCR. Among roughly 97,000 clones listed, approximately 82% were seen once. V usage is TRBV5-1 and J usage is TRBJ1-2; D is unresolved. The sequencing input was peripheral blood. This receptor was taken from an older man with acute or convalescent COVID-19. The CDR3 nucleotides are TGCGCCAGCAGCTACGAAGCAGCGGCCAGGAGTGGCTACACCTTC. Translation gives CASSYEAAARSGYTF.